Below, one T cell receptor beta chain is given with its context. No antigen is known for it. The source of the sample is a study of siplizumab effects on memory and regulatory T cells. The study's findings and limits: Alloreactive sequences traceable to unstimulated CD4+ memory cells declined significantly under siplizumab. Assignment to unstimulated subsets succeeded for only a minor fraction of the alloreactive clones. Roughly 75-95% of dividing CD4+ or CD8+ clones were without an attributable naive or memory phenotype.

Repertoires were generated with immunoSEQ multiplex PCR, while TCRdb's copy carries only in-frame clones and drops some. The sample lists about 100,000 clones, 80% to 95% seen once, with 2.5% to 3% in the top ten. The receptor was derived from a human donor in good health. Some clones in this sample may be carry-over from other donors' samples. What was sequenced was CD4+ T cells sorted from blood.

The CDR3 here is CSVLGPANTGELFF. The CDR3 region has the DNA TGCAGCGTTCTCGGGCCCGCGAACACCGGGGAGCTGTTTTTT. J is TRBJ2-2 and V is TRBV29-1; D is undetermined. With 5 bases removed from V and 0 bases from J, the gap between germline ends came to 10 bases. CDR3 length: 14 amino acids. Germline V gene lookup returns CDR1 SQVTM and CDR2 ANQGSEA.